This is a list of T cell receptor beta chains from one sample in a study of CD4 and CD8 cells across lung adenocarcinoma regions. TCRdb used MiXCR to reprocess the PCR reads, holding one entry per CDR3 protein. The data show roughly 2,900 distinct CDR3 sequences, around 42% seen once. The sequenced material came from CD8+ T cells from the center of a lung tumor. The receptor set was obtained from a male donor with lung adenocarcinoma. The CD4 and CD8 labels of this study may be unreliable. CDR3s include the opening cysteine and the closing phenylalanine or tryptophan. D genes are given only for firm matches. Where a row states a size, it is once, few, many or the class of an expanded clone; other rows omit it.

once NA TRBJ2-7 TRBV12-3/TRBV12-4 CASSLKAQGRDAQYF TGTGCCAGCAGTCTAAAGGCACAGGGTAGGGATGCGCAGTACTTC
few NA TRBJ1-4 TRBV7-2 CASSLSGIGREKLFF TGTGCCAGCAGCTTAAGCGGAATAGGCAGAGAAAAACTGTTTTTT
NA NA TRBJ2-6 TRBV27 CASSLFGANVLTF TGTGCCAGCAGTTTATTTGGGGCCAACGTCCTGACTTTC
few NA TRBJ2-2 TRBV27 CASSTSPNTGELFF TGTGCCAGCAGTACATCCCCGAACACCGGGGAGCTGTTTTTT
NA NA TRBJ2-7 TRBV27 CASGGRGARDTETQYF TGTGCCAGCGGGGGACGAGGGGCGCGAGACACAGAGACGCAGTACTTC
few NA TRBJ1-2 TRBV6-1 CASKARLGYGYTF TGTGCCAGCAAAGCTCGCTTAGGGTATGGCTACACCTTC
NA NA TRBJ1-1 TRBV6-1 CASKEAENTEAFF TGTGCCAGCAAGGAGGCGGAGAACACTGAAGCTTTCTTT
few TRBD2 TRBJ2-5 TRBV14 CASSQEATLAGGETQYF TGTGCCAGCAGCCAAGAGGCTACTCTAGCGGGAGGGGAGACCCAGTACTTC
NA TRBD2 TRBJ2-4 TRBV6-1 CASNRLAGGYNEQYF TGTGCCAGCAATCGACTAGCGGGGGGATACAATGAGCAGTACTTC
NA NA TRBJ1-2 TRBV12-3/TRBV12-4 CASSPVGNYGYTF TGTGCCAGCAGCCCCGTAGGGAACTATGGCTACACCTTC
NA TRBD1 TRBJ2-5 TRBV6-1 CARGEGGLHQETQYF TGTGCCAGGGGTGAAGGGGGCCTCCACCAAGAGACGCAGTATTTC
NA NA TRBJ2-3 TRBV10-1 CASSEWPSASDTQYF TGCGCCAGCAGTGAGTGGCCTAGCGCATCAGATACGCAGTATTTT
NA NA TRBJ2-1 TRBV6-5 CASSYSGGYNEQFF TGTGCCAGCAGTTACTCTGGAGGGTACAATGAGCAGTTCTTC
NA NA TRBJ2-2 TRBV11-2 CASSNSRGAPTGELFF TGTGCCAGCAGCAACTCCAGGGGGGCGCCCACCGGGGAGCTGTTTTTT
medium-sized TRBD1 TRBJ2-5 TRBV12-3/TRBV12-4 CASSWDREETQYF TGTGCCAGCAGTTGGGACAGGGAAGAGACCCAGTACTTC
many TRBD2 TRBJ2-1 TRBV6-1 CASSEFSGRAGNEQFF TGTGCCAGCAGTGAATTTAGCGGGAGGGCCGGCAATGAGCAGTTCTTC
NA NA TRBJ2-3 TRBV27 CASRARVARDTDTQYF TGTGCCAGCAGGGCACGCGTGGCGCGTGACACAGATACGCAGTATTTC
medium-sized NA TRBJ2-3 TRBV6-1 CASSSSLSGDTQYF TGTGCCAGCAGCTCTAGCCTGAGTGGAGATACGCAGTATTTT
NA NA TRBJ2-5 TRBV6-1 CASSEGLSLGTQYF TGTGCCAGCAGTGAAGGTTTGAGCCTCGGAACCCAGTACTTC
NA NA TRBJ2-6 TRBV5-4 CASSLLWGLWWSGANVLTF TGTGCCAGCAGCTTGTTGTGGGGGCTGTGGTGGTCCGGGGCCAACGTCCTGACTTTC
NA NA TRBJ2-1 TRBV6-1 CASSLSDYNEQFF TGTGCCAGCAGTCTTTCTGACTACAATGAGCAGTTCTTC
NA TRBD1 TRBJ1-1 TRBV10-2 CASSPGQGGTEAFF TGCGCCAGCAGCCCGGGACAGGGTGGCACTGAAGCTTTCTTT
NA TRBD2 TRBJ2-1 TRBV27 CASSAGTSGSHYNEQFF TGTGCCAGCAGCGCCGGGACTAGCGGGAGCCACTACAATGAGCAGTTCTTC
NA TRBD1 TRBJ2-1 TRBV5-1 CASSIGTGDGETQFF TGCGCCAGCAGCATAGGGACAGGGGATGGGGAGACCCAGTTCTTC
NA NA TRBJ2-1 TRBV6-1 CASSMTLGAQQFF TGTGCCAGCAGTATGACCCTGGGGGCTCAGCAGTTCTTC
medium-sized NA TRBJ2-3 TRBV12-5 CASGLGQGTQYF TGTGCTAGTGGTTTGGGCCAGGGTACGCAGTATTTT
NA NA TRBJ2-4 TRBV6-1 CARTHRGDKDIQYF TGTGCGAGGACCCACCGGGGAGACAAAGACATTCAGTACTTC
NA NA TRBJ2-1 TRBV10-2 CASSGFAQGTDSSYNEQFF TGCGCCAGCAGTGGATTTGCCCAGGGGACGGATAGCTCCTACAATGAGCAGTTCTTC
once TRBD2 TRBJ2-6 TRBV5-1 CASSLAGLAGPQAGANVLTF TGCGCCAGCAGCTTGGCGGGACTAGCGGGGCCTCAGGCCGGGGCCAACGTCCTGACTTTC
NA NA TRBJ2-3 TRBV27 CASRVGAGGRGTDTQYF TGTGCCAGCAGAGTGGGGGCTGGGGGCCGTGGCACAGATACCCAGTATTTC
NA TRBD2 TRBJ2-1 TRBV7-2 CASSLYASSSGGNEQFF TGTGCCAGCAGCTTGTACGCGTCGTCTAGCGGAGGCAATGAGCAGTTCTTC
medium-sized NA TRBJ1-6 TRBV6-1 CASRLELSSYNSPLHF TGTGCCAGCAGATTGGAGCTGAGCTCCTATAATTCACCCCTCCACTTT
NA TRBD2 TRBJ2-3 TRBV14 CASSQSREGLDTQYF TGTGCCAGCAGCCAATCACGGGAGGGGCTAGATACGCAGTATTTT
once NA TRBJ2-7 TRBV10-1 CASSDKNEQYF TGCGCCAGCAGCGATAAAAACGAGCAGTACTTC
medium-sized NA TRBJ1-4 TRBV27 CASSRQAATNEKLFF TGTGCCAGCAGCCGACAGGCAGCAACTAATGAAAAACTGTTTTTT
medium-sized NA TRBJ2-1 TRBV27 CASSPGVGRRDEQFF TGTGCCAGCAGTCCCGGGGTGGGGAGGAGGGATGAGCAGTTCTTC
NA NA TRBJ2-7 TRBV6-1 CASRGDRYEQYF TGTGCCAGCAGAGGGGACCGCTACGAGCAGTACTTC
NA NA TRBJ2-3 TRBV30 CAWPQLLSLLQIPRSLEHAKVHW TGTGCCTGGCCTCAACTTCTTTCTTTACTCCAGATTCCTCGGAGCCTTGAACATGCTAAAGTACACTGG
few NA TRBJ2-3 TRBV6-1 CASSEAARGSDTQYF TGTGCCAGCAGTGAAGCAGCTAGAGGCTCAGATACGCAGTATTTT
medium-sized NA TRBJ2-7 TRBV11-3 CASSLDGHEQYF TGTGCCAGCAGCTTAGATGGGCACGAGCAGTACTTC
few NA TRBJ2-4 TRBV27 CASSPILAKNIQYF TGTGCCAGCAGCCCCATCCTAGCCAAAAACATTCAGTACTTC
NA NA TRBJ1-4 TRBV6-1 CASRRTRNEKLFF TGTGCCAGCCGCAGGACAAGGAATGAAAAACTGTTTTTT
medium-sized NA TRBJ2-5 TRBV6-2/TRBV6-3 CASTLYSGRGEQYF TGTGCCAGCACCTTGTATTCAGGGAGAGGAGAGCAGTACTTC
NA NA TRBJ1-3 TRBV6-1 CASRGLDSSGNTIYF TGTGCCAGCAGGGGATTGGACAGCTCTGGAAACACCATATATTTT
NA NA TRBJ2-6 TRBV6-1 CASTGIGVGSWANVQNF TGTGCCAGCACCGGGATAGGGGTTGGTTCTTGGGCCAACGTCCAGAACTTC
few NA TRBJ2-5 TRBV7-7 CASSPGPAETQYF TGTGCTAGCAGCCCAGGGCCCGCTGAGACCCAGTACTTC
NA NA TRBJ2-7 TRBV6-1 CASSVTGDGAYEQYF TGTGCCAGCAGCGTAACGGGGGACGGGGCCTACGAGCAGTACTTC
NA TRBD2 TRBJ2-5 TRBV20-1 CSARGLARETQYF TGCAGTGCTAGGGGACTAGCACGGGAGACCCAGTACTTC
NA NA TRBJ2-1 TRBV6-5 CASSYQGRGEQFF TGTGCCAGCAGTTACCAGGGGAGGGGTGAGCAGTTCTTC
NA NA TRBJ2-6 TRBV6-1 CASKTGHSGANVLTF TGTGCCAGCAAGACCGGGCACTCTGGGGCCAACGTCCTGACTTTC
NA NA TRBJ2-6 TRBV5-1 CASSPRGRDYSGANVLTF TGCGCCAGCAGCCCCCGCGGCAGGGATTACTCTGGGGCCAACGTCCTGACTTTC
NA NA TRBJ2-1 TRBV10-3 CAVSSDRPFF TGTGCTGTGAGCAGCGATCGACCGTTCTTC
medium-sized TRBD1 TRBJ2-1 TRBV10-2 CASSDVQGVSHEQFF TGCGCCAGCAGTGATGTGCAGGGGGTGAGTCACGAGCAGTTCTTC
medium-sized NA TRBJ2-3 TRBV6-1 CASSVNSGGSFTDTQYF TGTGCCAGCAGTGTAAATTCAGGAGGGAGTTTCACAGATACGCAGTATTTT
NA TRBD1 TRBJ2-5 TRBV7-2 CASSSGWGNRGKETQYF TGTGCCAGCAGCTCCGGATGGGGAAACAGGGGGAAAGAGACCCAGTACTTC
NA TRBD2 TRBJ2-5 TRBV3-1 CASSESGSYPWEQYF TGTGCCAGCAGCGAAAGCGGGAGCTATCCATGGGAGCAGTACTTC
medium-sized TRBD2 TRBJ2-5 TRBV6-4 CASSDSAGGPETQYF TGTGCCAGCAGTGACTCCGCGGGAGGGCCGGAGACCCAGTACTTC
NA TRBD1 TRBJ2-7 TRBV27 CASRVGPRGRGPETQYF TGTGCCAGCAGAGTGGGGCCCAGGGGGCGTGGCCCAGAGACGCAGTACTTC
NA NA TRBJ2-7 TRBV4-1 CASSQDRTLDSYEQYF TGCGCCAGCAGCCAAGATCGCACGCTGGACTCCTACGAGCAGTACTTC